The 27 T cell receptor beta chains in this list originate from one sample, sequenced in a study of tumor-infiltrating lymphocytes in primary liver carcinoma. TCR beta cDNA was reverse-transcribed from about 500 ng of total RNA. The reaction used a constant-region primer and ProtoScript II reverse transcriptase. Investigators got TCR beta libraries out of three nested multiplex PCR rounds, done with slightly modified ARM-PCR. A C-beta reverse primer was combined with TRBV1-TRBV30 forward primers in the first two PCR rounds, and each round had about 10 cycles. Each CDR3 protein is one row after TCRdb ran MiXCR on the multiplex PCR reads. The sample records 150,000 to 200,000 distinct CDR3 sequences, about 82% being singletons. Investigators took RNA and DNA out together from roughly 21-30 mg of unsorted bulk tissue. Sequencing input: tumor tissue from primary liver carcinoma. The receptor set was obtained from a man in his forties or fifties with primary liver carcinoma and hepatitis B virus infection.

As for this clonotype: A much larger clone sits a single nucleotide away, making a read error possible. In this CDR3 the conserved last residue, phenylalanine or tryptophan, is missing, so a read error is likely. The genes are TRBV28 and TRBJ2-6; D is perhaps TRBD1 or TRBD2 (6 bases each). The CDR3 sequence is 17 residues long. In germline, CDR1 is MDHEN, CDR2 SYDVKM. V was pared by 6 bases and J by 2 bases, with 17 bases between. DNA of the CDR3: TGTGCCAGCAGCCGTTCTTTGGGGGGCGCTGGGGCCAACGTCCTGACTTTA. This sequence encodes CASSRSLGGAGANVLTL.

In the case of this clonotype: Germline and junction disagree at one end, which may indicate a read error. V usage is TRBV12-3 or TRBV12-4 and J usage is TRBJ2-2; D not resolved. The CDR3 extends over 11 amino acids. The CDR3 spells CSSTIIRELFF. The CDR3 nucleotides are TGTTCCAGCACCATAATCCGGGAGCTGTTTTTT.

A word on this clonotype: It may be a read error: a sequence one base away is much more abundant. This chain connects TRBV28 to TRBJ1-5; no firm D call. CDR1 and CDR2 (germline): MDHEN, SYDVKM. This CDR3 has 14 residues. CDR3 DNA sequence: TGTGCCAACAGTTTATCAGGTATTAATCAGCCCCAGCATTTT. Amino acid sequence: CANSLSGINQPQHF.

A note on this clonotype: The germline gene is not matched at one end of the junction; a read error may be the cause. The chain combines TRBV5-6 with TRBJ2-6, with D possibly TRBD1 on 6 matching bases. The length of the CDR3 is 18 residues. Germline CDR1 SGHDT, CDR2 YYEEEE. CDR3 coding DNA: TGTTCCAGCAGCTTGGCCCGAACAGGGATGGCTGGGGCCAACGTCCTGACTTTC. Residues: CSSSLARTGMAGANVLTF.

On this clonotype: Given the absence of the conserved phenylalanine or tryptophan at the CDR3 end, a read error is likely. CDR3 nucleotides: TGTGCCAGCAGCCAAAACCTGGGGACATGGACTTATGGCTACACCCTC. Translated: CASSQNLGTWTYGYTL. The chain joins TRBV7-8 to TRBJ1-2; D may be TRBD1 (6 bases). Trimming took off 5 bases at V and 5 bases at J, with 21 bases between the two ends. This CDR3 has 16 amino acids. Germline CDR1 and CDR2: SGHVS and FQNEAQ.

This clonotype occurred once. Given the absence of the conserved phenylalanine or tryptophan at the CDR3 end, a read error is likely. The limits of the CDR3 on the DNA are not certain, so only TCRdb's listed CDR3 is given. The V call is TRBV11-1, the J call TRBJ2-3; the table's D call, TRBD1, was not checked against the DNA. The CDR3 has 19 amino acids, counting both end residues. Germline CDR1 SGHAT, CDR2 FQDESV (reference sequence). CDR3 residues: CASSSGGSSVGARTDTRYL.

The chain couples TRBV29-1 to TRBJ2-1, with 9 bases aligning to TRBD1. The CDR3 is 15 residues long. The germline gives CDR1 SQVTM, CDR2 ANQGSEA. The CDR3 region is CSPRTETGGGHEQFF. Here the CDR3 DNA reads TGCAGTCCAAGGACCGAGACAGGGGGTGGCCATGAGCAGTTCTTC.

As regards this clonotype: A read error may account for a junction end that differs from germline. This sequence joins TRBV10-1 and TRBJ2-7; D uncertain. The CDR3 length is 17 residues. Germline V lookup: CDR1 WNHNN, CDR2 SYGVQD (reference sequence). In DNA form, the CDR3 reads TGTGCCAGCGTATGTTCCCGATACCCGCCAGTTTCCTACGAGCAGTACTTC. The encoded protein is CASVCSRYPPVSYEQYF.

The genes are TRBV2 and TRBJ2-1, with TRBD2 matching 13 bases. The germline gives CDR1 SNHLY, CDR2 FYNNEI. The CDR3 is 14 amino acids. J lost 7 bases, V lost 7 bases, and 4 bases had no gene match. This chain's CDR3 is CASTKTSGRNEQFF. CDR3 bases: TGTGCCAGCACAAAGACTAGCGGGAGGAATGAGCAGTTCTTC.

This clonotype showed up just a few times. One end of the junction varies from germline; a read error may be responsible. The chain links TRBV5-5 to TRBJ2-1, with TRBD2 identical over 14 bases. In germline, CDR1 is SGHKS, CDR2 YYEKEE (reference sequence). The CDR3 has 18 amino acids. The CDR3 sequence: CASSFATSGRAIYNDQFF. CDR3 DNA sequence: TGTGCCAGCAGCTTTGCGACTAGCGGGAGGGCCATTTACAATGATCAGTTCTTC.

Concerning this clonotype itself: A read error may produce the germline difference seen at one junction end. The V call is TRBV5-4, the J call TRBJ1-6; the D gene is possibly TRBD1 (6 bases). Per the germline V gene, CDR1 is SGHNT and CDR2 is YYREEE (reference sequence). The CDR3 covers 12 residues. The CDR3 bases are TGTGCTAGCACCGGACAGAGGTCACCCCTCCACTTT. Its protein product is CASTGQRSPLHF.

Concerning this clonotype: The final CDR3 position lacks the conserved phenylalanine or tryptophan, pointing to a likely read error. Because the CDR3's place on the DNA is in doubt, the DNA is left out and the CDR3 is given as listed by TCRdb. The chain has TRBV11-1 and TRBJ1-6. Germline values: CDR1 SGHAT, CDR2 FQDESV (reference sequence). A total of 13 residues make up the CDR3, ends included. CDR3 sequence reads: CASSLTLVSPLYV.

On this clonotype itself: A much more abundant neighbour one base away suggests this may be a read error. The chain uses TRBV19 and TRBJ2-1; a possible D gene is TRBD2 (6 bases). The length of the CDR3 is 14 residues. In germline, CDR1 is LNHDA, CDR2 SQIVND (reference sequence). CDR3 loop: CASSIGGSGNEQLF. The CDR3 DNA reads as TGTGCCAGTAGTATAGGCGGTAGCGGCAATGAGCAGTTATTC.

The chain has TRBV20-1 and TRBJ2-1, with 8 bases identical to TRBD2. After removal of 5 bases from V and 8 bases from J, the junction contained 14 bases not matched to a gene. CDR1 is DFQATT and CDR2 is SNEGSKA in the germline V gene (reference sequence). The length of the CDR3 is 15 residues. The DNA of the CDR3 is TGCAGTGCTTTTGACCCGGGACTAGGCGTGTATGAGCAGTTCTTC. This translates into CSAFDPGLGVYEQFF.

This chain connects TRBV6-6 to TRBJ1-6; D is possibly TRBD1 (5 bases). CDR3 size: 14 residues. Germline V gene data show CDR1 as MNHNY and CDR2 as SVGAGI (reference sequence). Trimming removed 0 bases at V and 14 bases at J, with 14 bases between. The CDR3, as DNA: TGTGCCAGCAGTTACTCTGTGGGACCCCCGTCCCTCCACTTT. Its protein is CASSYSVGPPSLHF.

Concerning this clonotype itself: Relative to the germline gene, one junction end is altered; a read error may explain this. The rearrangement links TRBV29-1 to TRBJ2-3, with a possible D match to TRBD2 (5 bases). Germline CDR1 is SQVTM and CDR2 is ANQGSEA. The CDR3 runs to 12 residues. The DNA of the CDR3 is TGCAGCACCCAGCGGCTCACAGATACGCATTATTTT. This codes for CSTQRLTDTHYF.

Of note for this clonotype: Since no conserved phenylalanine or tryptophan closes the CDR3, a read error is the likely cause. The chain employs TRBV29-1 and TRBJ1-4; perhaps TRBD1 as D (5 bases). This CDR3 has 15 amino acids. Germline CDR1 SQVTM, CDR2 ANQGSEA. Trimming took 7 bases from V and 0 from J, leaving 15 bases between them. CDR3 nucleotides: TGCAGCGCTGGGACGGGGGGTGCAACTAATGAAAAACTGTTTATT. As protein: CSAGTGGATNEKLFI.

As concerns this clonotype: One end of the junction varies from germline; a read error may be responsible. The genes are TRBV29-1 and TRBJ2-7, with D maybe TRBD1 (6 bases). Germline lookup yields CDR1 SQVTM and CDR2 ANQGSEA. The CDR3 runs 14 residues. The DNA of the CDR3 is TGCAGCGTTGGGGAACAGGGAAGGACCTACGAGCAATACTTC. Encoded protein: CSVGEQGRTYEQYF.

As to this clonotype: One end of the junction is discordant with germline, which a read error may explain. The gene calls are TRBV11-2 and TRBJ1-1, with D possibly TRBD1 on 6 matching bases. This CDR3 has 13 residues. In germline, CDR1 is SGHAT, CDR2 FQNNGV. The CDR3 coding sequence is TGTACCAGCAGCTTGAGGGGGAACACTGAAGTTTTCTTT. Encoded protein: CTSSLRGNTEVFF.

Comments on this clonotype: One end of the junction varies from germline; a read error may be responsible. The chain recombines TRBV29-1 with TRBJ2-7, with 7 bases fitting TRBD2. Germline assignment: CDR1 SQVTM and CDR2 ANQGSEA. The CDR3 length is 13 residues. The CDR3 nucleotides read TGTAGCGACTCAGCGGGGAGCTTCCACGAGCAGTACTTC. Its translation is CSDSAGSFHEQYF.

Points on this clonotype: The junction shows a germline mismatch at one end, possibly a read error. V gene TRBV29-1 combines with J gene TRBJ1-2, with D possibly TRBD1 on 5 matching bases. This CDR3 region has 14 residues. Germline V gives CDR1 SQVTM, CDR2 ANQGSEA. The CDR3 bases are TGCAGCGTCGAAGCGGAAGAAGGGGTGACTGGCTACACCTTC. Encoded protein: CSVEAEEGVTGYTF.

Regarding this clonotype: Without the conserved terminal phenylalanine or tryptophan, this CDR3 likely stems from a read error. The chain combines TRBV4-2 with TRBJ2-7; D not certain. The CDR3 covers 15 residues. Germline V gene sequence: CDR1 LGHNA, CDR2 YNFKEQ. Trimming left V 4 bases short and J 0 bases short, with 13 bases between. The DNA for the CDR3 is TGTGCCAGCAGCCTAAGCGAGGCCAACTCCTACGAGCAGTACATC. This translates into CASSLSEANSYEQYI.

A remark on this clonotype: It may be a read error: a sequence one base away is much more abundant. The rearrangement uses TRBV28 and TRBJ2-3; tentatively, D is TRBD1 (5 bases). The CDR3 has 15 residues. The germline V gene has CDR1 MDHEN and CDR2 SYDVKM. Trimming removed 3 bases at V and 2 bases at J, with 12 bases between. CDR3 sequence reads: CASSFETAATDTQYF. The CDR3 nucleotides are TGTGCCAGCAGTTTTGAGACAGCAGCCACAGATACGCAGTATTTT.

With respect to this clonotype: Relative to the germline gene, one junction end is altered; a read error may explain this. The chain combines TRBV29-1 with TRBJ1-5, with a tentative D call TRBD1 (6 bases). Germline V gene data show CDR1 as SQVTM and CDR2 as ANQGSEA. The CDR3 loop spans 13 amino acids. The CDR3 is CGVVGQSNQPQQF. DNA for the CDR3: TGCGGCGTTGTTGGACAGAGCAATCAGCCCCAGCAATTT.

Turning to this clonotype: A much larger clone lies a single base off, so this may be a read error. The rearrangement uses TRBV7-9 and TRBJ2-3, with 11 bases fitting TRBD1. V lost 7 bases, J lost 9 bases, and 12 bases stayed unmatched. This CDR3 comprises 15 residues. Germline V lookup: CDR1 SEHNR, CDR2 FQNEAQ (reference sequence). The CDR3 bases are TGTGCCAGCACTGATCAGGGACAGGGGGTCGAGACGCAGTATTTT. As protein: CASTDQGQGVETQYF.

Concerning this clonotype: Because it lacks the conserved phenylalanine or tryptophan at the end, this CDR3 is likely a read error. This chain uses TRBV6-6 with TRBJ1-1; tentatively, D is TRBD1 (6 bases). This CDR3 region has 13 residues. Germline CDR1 and CDR2: MNHNY and SVGAGI (reference sequence). For the CDR3, the DNA is TGTGCCAGTAGTTTCCAGGGGAACATTGAAGCTTTCATT. Residues: CASSFQGNIEAFI.

A word on this clonotype: Relative to the germline gene, one junction end is altered; a read error may explain this. The chain is built from TRBV24-1 and TRBJ1-1, with D tentatively TRBD1 (6 bases). The CDR3 extends over 14 amino acids. Looked up from germline, CDR1 is KGHDR and CDR2 is SFDVKD. In DNA, the CDR3 is TGTGCCACGCGAGATACCGGACAGAACTCTGAAGCTTTCTTT. As protein: CATRDTGQNSEAFF.